The present T cell receptor (beta chain) was sequenced within a study of identifying expanded T cells in peripheral blood. This table comes from immunoSEQ multiplex PCR, and its TCRdb copy is limited to in-frame clones, with some not included. This sample has about 52,000 clones, with less than 85% found just once. As concerns this clone: Its antigen is still unknown.

This CDR3 spans 16 amino acids. The germline V gene encodes CDR1 SEHNR and CDR2 FQNEAQ (reference sequence). Trimming pared 1 base from V and 3 bases from J, leaving 12 bases between. No infections or other immune events were documented during collection. Study-wide points: Clone count variance between roughly 2-week samples rose with total template count. Over approximately two and four weeks, about 15 and 18 clones changed, versus around 1.3 between replicates.

The J gene is TRBJ1-4, the V gene TRBV7-9; TRBD1 is a possible D gene (6 bases). Sequenced: blood. This TCR was sampled from a person aged 18 to 69 in good health. CDR3 amino acids: CASSLEGVIANEKLFF. CDR3 in DNA: TGTGCCAGCAGCTTAGAGGGGGTTATTGCTAATGAAAAACTGTTTTTT.